These T cell receptor beta chains were read from a single sample in a study of T cell repertoires in cytomegalovirus infection. One entry per CDR3 protein, called by TCRdb with MiXCR from the reads. In the table there are a few hundred thousand distinct CDR3 sequences, 9.5% of which are singletons. Sequencing was performed on PBMCs. Every receptor here comes from a human donor in good health (CMV status not recorded). Some clones in this sample may be carry-over from other donors' samples. Both conserved end residues are part of each CDR3. Each record gives: clone size, J gene, D gene, V gene, CDR3 DNA, CDR3 protein. A D gene is named only where the DNA matches it firmly. The size of a clone is reported for some rows only, either as once, few or many, or as a class for expanded clones.

abundance: many
j_gene: TRBJ2-2
d_gene: -
v_gene: TRBV7-2
CDR3nt: TGTGCCAGCAGCCCTCAGAACACCGGGGAGCTGTTTTTT
CDR3aa: CASSPQNTGELFF

abundance: many
j_gene: TRBJ2-2
d_gene: -
v_gene: TRBV7-2
CDR3nt: TGTGCCAGCAGCTTAAAGGGACCTATAACCGGGGAGCTGTTTTTT
CDR3aa: CASSLKGPITGELFF

abundance: -
j_gene: TRBJ1-5
d_gene: -
v_gene: TRBV6-2/TRBV6-3
CDR3nt: TGTGCCCGCAGTTCTCACACTCAGCCCCAGCATTTT
CDR3aa: CARSSHTQPQHF

abundance: few
j_gene: TRBJ2-5
d_gene: TRBD2
v_gene: TRBV7-6
CDR3nt: TGTGCCAGCAGCGCGACCGGGGGGGCCGAGACCCAGTACTTC
CDR3aa: CASSATGGAETQYF

abundance: few
j_gene: TRBJ2-7
d_gene: -
v_gene: TRBV7-2
CDR3nt: TGTGCCAGCAGCTTAATAGCGGAGATGACCTACGAGCAGTACTTC
CDR3aa: CASSLIAEMTYEQYF

abundance: many
j_gene: TRBJ1-2
d_gene: -
v_gene: TRBV6-2/TRBV6-3
CDR3nt: TGTGCCAGCACCGGGACATACTATGGCTACACCTTC
CDR3aa: CASTGTYYGYTF

abundance: few
j_gene: TRBJ2-1
d_gene: TRBD2
v_gene: TRBV28
CDR3nt: TGTGCCAGCAGTTTACGCCGCGGGAGGGTAGGGGTTGAGCAGTTCTTC
CDR3aa: CASSLRRGRVGVEQFF

abundance: few
j_gene: TRBJ2-7
d_gene: -
v_gene: TRBV28
CDR3nt: TGTGCCAGCAGTTCCCCCCGCGGGACGACCTACGAGCAGTACTTC
CDR3aa: CASSSPRGTTYEQYF

abundance: few
j_gene: TRBJ2-1
d_gene: TRBD2
v_gene: TRBV27
CDR3nt: TGTGCCAGCAGCAGACTAGCGGGAGGGCCCTCGGGATACAATGAGCAGTTCTTC
CDR3aa: CASSRLAGGPSGYNEQFF

abundance: few
j_gene: TRBJ2-1
d_gene: TRBD2
v_gene: TRBV7-4
CDR3nt: TGTGCCAGCAGCTTACGTGTTAGCGGGAGGTCAAATGAGCAGTTCTTC
CDR3aa: CASSLRVSGRSNEQFF

abundance: -
j_gene: TRBJ2-1
d_gene: -
v_gene: TRBV18
CDR3nt: TGTGCCAGCTCACCGGCTGATAGCGGTGAGCAGTTCTTC
CDR3aa: CASSPADSGEQFF

abundance: many
j_gene: TRBJ1-6
d_gene: TRBD1
v_gene: TRBV12-3/TRBV12-4
CDR3nt: TGTGCCAGCAGTTCTCAGGGGGCAAGTTCACCCCTCCACTTT
CDR3aa: CASSSQGASSPLHF

abundance: many
j_gene: TRBJ2-1
d_gene: TRBD2
v_gene: TRBV7-2
CDR3nt: TGTGCCAGCAGCCCGGGACTAGCGGGGTACAATGAGCAGTTCTTC
CDR3aa: CASSPGLAGYNEQFF

abundance: few
j_gene: TRBJ1-2
d_gene: -
v_gene: TRBV7-2
CDR3nt: TGTGCCAGCAGCCCCGCAAATATGCGCTATGGCTACACCTTC
CDR3aa: CASSPANMRYGYTF

abundance: few
j_gene: TRBJ2-2
d_gene: -
v_gene: TRBV7-2
CDR3nt: TGTGCCAGCAGCCACCGACCGGGGGACGGGGAGCTGTTTTTT
CDR3aa: CASSHRPGDGELFF

abundance: -
j_gene: TRBJ1-5
d_gene: -
v_gene: TRBV28
CDR3nt: TGTGCCAGCAGTCCCCAACAGGGTTTACAGCCCCAGCATTTT
CDR3aa: CASSPQQGLQPQHF

abundance: many
j_gene: TRBJ2-1
d_gene: -
v_gene: TRBV7-6
CDR3nt: TGTGCCAGCAGTCTCCAGGTGAATGAGCAGTTCTTC
CDR3aa: CASSLQVNEQFF

abundance: few
j_gene: TRBJ2-5
d_gene: TRBD1
v_gene: TRBV25-1
CDR3nt: TGTGCCAGCAGTGCCCTCCGACAGGGACCCTCTGTGGAAACCCAGTACTTC
CDR3aa: CASSALRQGPSVETQYF

abundance: many
j_gene: TRBJ2-1
d_gene: -
v_gene: TRBV5-4
CDR3nt: TGTGCCAGCAGTTCGGGACTTTACAATGAGCAGTTCTTC
CDR3aa: CASSSGLYNEQFF

abundance: many
j_gene: TRBJ2-4
d_gene: -
v_gene: TRBV7-2
CDR3nt: TGTGCCAGCAGCTTAGCTGAATCGGCGGGGAGTCGCAACATTCAGTACTTC
CDR3aa: CASSLAESAGSRNIQYF

abundance: -
j_gene: TRBJ2-3
d_gene: TRBD2
v_gene: TRBV7-2
CDR3nt: TGTGCCAGCAGCCCTGGAGGACTAGCGGGAGTAGATACGCAGTATTTT
CDR3aa: CASSPGGLAGVDTQYF

abundance: few
j_gene: TRBJ2-1
d_gene: TRBD2
v_gene: TRBV29-1
CDR3nt: TGCAGCGTACTTAGCGGGAGTTCCCCCTACAATGAGCAGTTCTTC
CDR3aa: CSVLSGSSPYNEQFF

abundance: few
j_gene: TRBJ1-1
d_gene: -
v_gene: TRBV7-6
CDR3nt: TGTGCCAGCAGACTAGACAGTAAAGCTTTCTTT
CDR3aa: CASRLDSKAFF

abundance: few
j_gene: TRBJ2-3
d_gene: -
v_gene: TRBV7-3
CDR3nt: TGTGCCAGCAGCTTATTATTTTCAGATACGCAGTATTTT
CDR3aa: CASSLLFSDTQYF

abundance: many
j_gene: TRBJ2-7
d_gene: -
v_gene: TRBV6-1
CDR3nt: TGTGCCAGCAGCCCCTTTAGGAGGGTCCTTGGATACGAGCAGTACTTC
CDR3aa: CASSPFRRVLGYEQYF

abundance: many
j_gene: TRBJ2-5
d_gene: TRBD2
v_gene: TRBV7-8
CDR3nt: TGTGCCAGCAGCTTCCCACTCGGGGGGGAGACCCAGTACTTC
CDR3aa: CASSFPLGGETQYF

abundance: many
j_gene: TRBJ2-7
d_gene: TRBD1
v_gene: TRBV7-8
CDR3nt: TGTGCCAGCAGCACAAACAGGGGGAACTACGAGCAGTACTTC
CDR3aa: CASSTNRGNYEQYF

abundance: few
j_gene: TRBJ2-5
d_gene: TRBD1
v_gene: TRBV7-2
CDR3nt: TGTGCCAGCAGCACGGGACAGGGATTGGTCCAAGAGACCCAGTACTTC
CDR3aa: CASSTGQGLVQETQYF

abundance: few
j_gene: TRBJ1-1
d_gene: -
v_gene: TRBV2
CDR3nt: TGTGCCAGCAGTCAACAGCCCTCCGGGGCCACCACTGAAGCTTTCTTT
CDR3aa: CASSQQPSGATTEAFF

abundance: -
j_gene: TRBJ2-7
d_gene: -
v_gene: TRBV7-2
CDR3nt: TGTGCCAGCAGCGCCGACTCCAGAAGCTCCTACGAGCAGTACTTC
CDR3aa: CASSADSRSSYEQYF

abundance: few
j_gene: TRBJ1-1
d_gene: -
v_gene: TRBV7-3
CDR3nt: TGTGCCAGCAGCTTAACCTTTAGGGCTGAAGCTTTCTTT
CDR3aa: CASSLTFRAEAFF

abundance: -
j_gene: TRBJ1-1
d_gene: TRBD1
v_gene: TRBV10-3
CDR3nt: TGTGCCATCAGTGGGACAGGGGAAGCTTTCTTT
CDR3aa: CAISGTGEAFF

abundance: many
j_gene: TRBJ1-2
d_gene: -
v_gene: TRBV12-3/TRBV12-4
CDR3nt: TGTGCCAGCAGACCCTCGGACACCCCTTACTATGGCTACACCTTC
CDR3aa: CASRPSDTPYYGYTF

abundance: many
j_gene: TRBJ2-4
d_gene: -
v_gene: TRBV27
CDR3nt: TGTGCCAGCAGGGCAGGGACGCACCAAAACATTCAGTACTTC
CDR3aa: CASRAGTHQNIQYF

abundance: many
j_gene: TRBJ1-4
d_gene: -
v_gene: TRBV7-9
CDR3nt: TGTGCCAGCAGCTTAGATCGGAAACTGTTTTTT
CDR3aa: CASSLDRKLFF

abundance: many
j_gene: TRBJ1-2
d_gene: -
v_gene: TRBV3-1
CDR3nt: TGTGCCAGCAGCCCCTATGGGGGTGAGAGTTACTATGGCTACACCTTC
CDR3aa: CASSPYGGESYYGYTF

abundance: many
j_gene: TRBJ2-6
d_gene: TRBD1
v_gene: TRBV6-1
CDR3nt: TGTGCCAGCACTCGGGACAGGGACTCTGGGGCCAACGTCCTGACTTTC
CDR3aa: CASTRDRDSGANVLTF

abundance: many
j_gene: TRBJ2-7
d_gene: -
v_gene: TRBV7-2
CDR3nt: TGTGCCAGCAGCTCGATGACAGGTCAAATTTACGAGCAGTACTTC
CDR3aa: CASSSMTGQIYEQYF

abundance: -
j_gene: TRBJ2-2
d_gene: TRBD2
v_gene: TRBV7-4
CDR3nt: TGTGCCAGCAGACCCCAAAGCGGGGGGGCGGCCGGGGAGCTGTTTTTT
CDR3aa: CASRPQSGGAAGELFF

abundance: few
j_gene: TRBJ1-6
d_gene: TRBD1
v_gene: TRBV20-1
CDR3nt: TGCAGTGCTAGAGTACAGGGGAAAAATTCACCCCTCCACTTT
CDR3aa: CSARVQGKNSPLHF

abundance: many
j_gene: TRBJ2-7
d_gene: TRBD1
v_gene: TRBV6-2/TRBV6-3
CDR3nt: TGTGCCAGCAGCTGGGGACAGGGGTCCTACGAGCAGTACTTC
CDR3aa: CASSWGQGSYEQYF

abundance: few
j_gene: TRBJ2-3
d_gene: -
v_gene: TRBV10-3
CDR3nt: TGTGCCATCAGTGGGCGCGGGATCACAGATACGCAGTATTTT
CDR3aa: CAISGRGITDTQYF

abundance: many
j_gene: TRBJ2-5
d_gene: -
v_gene: TRBV7-2
CDR3nt: TGTGCCAGCAGTCGAGGGGATCTGGGGCGGGGTGGAGAGACCCAGTACTTC
CDR3aa: CASSRGDLGRGGETQYF

abundance: many
j_gene: TRBJ2-5
d_gene: TRBD2
v_gene: TRBV7-2
CDR3nt: TGTGCCAGCAGCTTTAGCGGGAGGCTGCAAGAGACCCAGTACTTC
CDR3aa: CASSFSGRLQETQYF

abundance: many
j_gene: TRBJ2-1
d_gene: TRBD2
v_gene: TRBV19
CDR3nt: TGTGCCACATCGATAGCGGGAAGGAATGAGCAGTTCTTC
CDR3aa: CATSIAGRNEQFF

abundance: few
j_gene: TRBJ2-7
d_gene: TRBD2
v_gene: TRBV20-1
CDR3nt: TGCAGTGCTAGGGTGAGGAGGCTAGCGGGAGTTATGTACGAGCAGTACTTC
CDR3aa: CSARVRRLAGVMYEQYF

abundance: few
j_gene: TRBJ2-4
d_gene: -
v_gene: TRBV6-1
CDR3nt: TGTGCCAGCTTGCGGGGCGACCTAGCCAAAAACATTCAGTACTTC
CDR3aa: CASLRGDLAKNIQYF

abundance: few
j_gene: TRBJ2-5
d_gene: -
v_gene: TRBV12-3/TRBV12-4
CDR3nt: TGTGCCAGCAGGAGAGTAGTCCAAGAGACCCAGTACTTC
CDR3aa: CASRRVVQETQYF

abundance: -
j_gene: TRBJ2-3
d_gene: TRBD1
v_gene: TRBV9
CDR3nt: TGTGCCAGCAGCGTACATTCTGGGACAGCGGCCACAGATACGCAGTATTTT
CDR3aa: CASSVHSGTAATDTQYF

abundance: few
j_gene: TRBJ2-6
d_gene: -
v_gene: TRBV28
CDR3nt: TGTGCCAGCAGTTACCGGGGTCAGGCCAACGTCCTGACTTTC
CDR3aa: CASSYRGQANVLTF